Shown below are 23 T cell receptor beta chains from a single sample sequenced in a study of shared clonotypes between healthy human individuals. Clones were read by immunoSEQ multiplex PCR, and TCRdb kept only the in-frame ones, dropping some. The sample has about 2.4 million clones, approximately 93% seen once. The sequenced sample was naive CD4+ T cells from PBMCs. Subset reported: CD45RA+ positively selected. The receptors derive from a man aged 18 to 30 in good health. Some clones in this sample may be carry-over from other donors' samples.

The chain uses TRBV6-1 and TRBJ2-1; D not resolved. CDR1 and CDR2 from the germline V gene are MNHNS and SASEGT. This CDR3 has 12 amino acids. V dropped 5 bases and J dropped 6 bases, with 8 bases sitting between them. CDR3 DNA sequence: TGTGCCAGCAGTCCAGAGGTCAATGAGCAGTTCTTC. Encoded protein: CASSPEVNEQFF.

This sequence joins TRBV10-3 and TRBJ1-1, with 8 bases lining up with TRBD1. This CDR3 is built from 14 residues. V was clipped by 4 bases and J by 3 bases; unmatched bases: 4. Germline V gene lookup returns CDR1 ENHRY and CDR2 SYGVKD. Written as DNA, the CDR3 is TGTGCCATCAGTGGGGGACAGGACTACACTGAAGCTTTCTTT. Its protein is CAISGGQDYTEAFF.

V gene TRBV28 combines with J gene TRBJ1-2, with a weak D call TRBD1 (5 bases). Germline loops: CDR1 MDHEN, CDR2 SYDVKM. The CDR3 covers 11 residues. The CDR3 reads CQGGGNYGYTF. Written as DNA, the CDR3 is TGTCAGGGCGGGGGTAACTATGGCTACACCTTC.

The gene calls are TRBV19 and TRBJ2-3; no reliable D call. Germline-derived CDR1 and CDR2 are LNHDA and SQIVND (reference sequence). V lost 8 bases to trimming and J lost 5 bases, with 8 bases between them. The CDR3 covers 11 residues. Here the CDR3 DNA reads TGTGCCAGTGGAGTAGGAGATACGCAGTATTTT. Translated, it gives CASGVGDTQYF.

The CDR3 DNA reads as TGTGCCAGCTCCCCAAACGGCCAGGGAGAGCAGTACTTC. Its translation is CASSPNGQGEQYF. V and J are TRBV18 and TRBJ2-7; D perhaps matches TRBD1 (5 bases). V shed 6 bases and J shed 7 bases, with 16 bases lying between them. Per the germline V gene, CDR1 is KGHSH and CDR2 is LQKENI. This CDR3 region has 13 residues.

The chain uses TRBV14 and TRBJ2-1; 10 bases are shared with TRBD2. Trimming cost V 3 bases and J 3 bases; bases outside gene matches: 5. Germline CDR1 reads SGHDN; CDR2 reads FVKESK. The CDR3 has 16 amino acids. The CDR3 here is CASSHLAGGLYNEQFF. The CDR3 nucleotides are TGTGCCAGCAGCCACTTAGCGGGGGGCCTCTACAATGAGCAGTTCTTC.

As concerns this clone: Additional DNA sequences in this sample encode the identical CDR3. This rearrangement joins TRBV5-1 to TRBJ1-2; D remains ambiguous. The CDR3 runs 11 residues. V lost 0 bases and J lost 3, with 0 bases in between. Per germline, CDR1 SGHRS and CDR2 YFSETQ. For the CDR3, the DNA is TGCGCCAGCAGCTTGGACTATGGCTACACCTTC. Residues: CASSLDYGYTF. The whole variable domain, filled in from reference TRBV5-1 and TRBJ1-2, reads KAGVTQTPRYLIKTRGQQVTLSCSPISGHRSVSWYQQTPGQGLQFLFEYFSETQRNKGNFPGRFSGRQFSNSRSEMNVSTLELGDSALYLCASSLDYGYTFGSGTRLTVV.

The rearrangement joins TRBV29-1 to TRBJ1-1; possible D gene TRBD1, 6 bases. CDR3 length: 14 residues. Per germline, CDR1 SQVTM and CDR2 ANQGSEA. V lost 1 base and J 4 bases, leaving 13 bases between the germline ends. The CDR3 loop is CSVEAGVGGTEAFF. For the CDR3, the DNA is TGCAGCGTTGAAGCAGGGGTGGGGGGCACTGAAGCTTTCTTT. Full variable domain (outside the CDR3, taken from reference TRBV29-1 and TRBJ1-1): SAVISQKPSRDICQRGTSLTIQCQVDSQVTMMFWYRQQPGQSLTLIATANQGSEATYESGFVIDKFPISRPNLTFSTLTVSNMSPEDSSIYLCSVEAGVGGTEAFFGQGTRLTVV.

The rearrangement joins TRBV5-4 to TRBJ1-4, with D possibly matching TRBD1 (6 bases). V was pared by 0 bases and J by 7 bases, with 16 bases between. Germline V gene data show CDR1 as SGHNT and CDR2 as YYREEE (reference sequence). The CDR3 sequence is 16 residues long. The CDR3 loop is CASSLDPGQLREKLFF. The CDR3 DNA sequence: TGTGCCAGCAGCTTGGATCCCGGACAGCTTCGTGAAAAACTGTTTTTT.

This chain links TRBV5-8 with TRBJ2-1; D is uncertain. The germline V gene has CDR1 SGHTS and CDR2 YDEGEE. The CDR3 totals 15 residues. Between the trimmed V and J ends, which lost 4 bases and 8 bases, there was a span of 19 bases. CDR3 sequence (DNA): TGTGCCAGCAGCACCCAACGTCAAGGGAAGGATGAGCAGTTCTTC. Protein sequence: CASSTQRQGKDEQFF.

The V and J genes are TRBV10-3 and TRBJ2-7; no clear D. Germline lookup yields CDR1 ENHRY and CDR2 SYGVKD. V was trimmed by 4 bases and J by 2 bases, leaving 9 bases between them. CDR3 length: 13 residues. CDR3 sequence (DNA): TGTGCCATCAGTGCTCCCGCGACCTACGAGCAGTACTTC. Protein sequence: CAISAPATYEQYF.

V gene TRBV30 combines with J gene TRBJ1-6; no clear D. V lost 0 bases and J 3 bases, leaving 12 bases between the germline ends. Germline-derived CDR1 and CDR2 are GTSNPN and SVGIG (reference sequence). This CDR3 contains 16 residues. The CDR3 nucleotides are TGTGCCTGGAGTGTAAAACAGTCGTTCTATAATTCACCCCTCCACTTT. Protein: CAWSVKQSFYNSPLHF.

This chain joins TRBV7-9 and TRBJ2-5, with 11 bases that match TRBD1. TRBJ2-7 explains the end of the DNA better; the J call may be wrong. Germline values: CDR1 SEHNR, CDR2 FQNEAQ (reference sequence). The CDR3 has 15 amino acids. DNA of the CDR3: TGTGCCAGCAGCTTAGGGACAGGGGGCAAATACGAGCAGTACTTC. Translated, it gives CASSLGTGGKYEQYF.

The V gene is TRBV18, the J gene TRBJ1-1; TRBD1 matches at 7 bases. The CDR3 spans 15 residues. The ends lost 0 bases at V and 11 bases at J; junction bases unmatched: 12. Germline V gene data show CDR1 as KGHSH and CDR2 as LQKENI. The DNA of the CDR3 is TGTGCCAGCTCACCACCGACAGGGACCTCGAGGAGGGCTTTCTTT. Its translation is CASSPPTGTSRRAFF.

This clone was counted once. V is TRBV9 and J is TRBJ2-7; weak D call: TRBD2 (5 bases). This CDR3 is 13 amino acids long. Germline V gene data show CDR1 as SGDLS and CDR2 as YYNGEE. With 4 bases removed from V and 4 bases from J, the gap between germline ends came to 12 bases. The DNA of the CDR3 is TGTGCCAGCAGCCCGGACTTGGGGTACGAGCAGTACTTC. Residues: CASSPDLGYEQYF.

Remarks on this clone: Other DNA variants within this sample encode the same CDR3. The CDR3 DNA is TGCGCCAGCAGCTTGGATGGGAGCAATCAGCCCCAGCATTTT. This sequence encodes CASSLDGSNQPQHF. The V gene is TRBV5-1, the J gene TRBJ1-5; no clear D gene. This CDR3 contains 14 residues. Trimming took off 0 bases at V and 1 base at J, with 5 bases between the two ends. Germline V gene data show CDR1 as SGHRS and CDR2 as YFSETQ. Together with reference TRBV5-1 and TRBJ1-5, the CDR3 gives the full variable domain: KAGVTQTPRYLIKTRGQQVTLSCSPISGHRSVSWYQQTPGQGLQFLFEYFSETQRNKGNFPGRFSGRQFSNSRSEMNVSTLELGDSALYLCASSLDGSNQPQHFGDGTRLSIL.

V usage is TRBV5-1 and J usage is TRBJ2-6, with TRBD1 identical over 7 bases. V was pared by 0 bases and J by 0 bases, with 3 bases of the junction left unmatched. The germline V gene encodes CDR1 SGHRS and CDR2 YFSETQ. The CDR3 is 17 residues long. The CDR3 reads CASSLAGTASGANVLTF. CDR3 in DNA: TGCGCCAGCAGCTTGGCCGGGACAGCCTCTGGGGCCAACGTCCTGACTTTC.

V gene TRBV5-6 combines with J gene TRBJ2-7; the D call may be TRBD1 or TRBD2 (6 bases each). The V end was cut by 4 bases, the J end by 4 bases, with 18 bases between. The CDR3 extends over 15 amino acids. The germline CDR1 and CDR2 sequences are SGHDT and YYEEEE. The CDR3: CASSAGLGGTYEQYF. The CDR3 nucleotides read TGTGCCAGCAGCGCAGGGTTAGGAGGGACATACGAGCAGTACTTC. Supplemented by reference TRBV5-6 and TRBJ2-7, the full variable domain reads DAGVTQSPTHLIKTRGQQVTLRCSPKSGHDTVSWYQQALGQGPQFIFQYYEEEERQRGNFPDRFSGHQFPNYSSELNVNALLLGDSALYLCASSAGLGGTYEQYFGPGTRLTVT.

In DNA, the CDR3 is TGTGCCAGCAGCTCCTTCTATGGCTACACCTTC. Residues: CASSSFYGYTF. The chain recombines TRBV4-2 with TRBJ1-2; D is unresolved. Germline V gene lookup returns CDR1 LGHNA and CDR2 YNFKEQ. The CDR3 consists of 11 residues. Trimming took off 5 bases at V and 4 bases at J, with 5 bases between the two ends.

V is TRBV2 and J is TRBJ2-1; D is unresolved. Deletions cut 5 bases from V and 6 bases from J, with 8 bases between. The CDR3 covers 12 residues. The germline V gene has CDR1 SNHLY and CDR2 FYNNEI. The CDR3 region is CASSWTANEQFF. For the CDR3, the DNA is TGTGCCAGCAGTTGGACCGCCAATGAGCAGTTCTTC.

This chain uses TRBV7-9 with TRBJ1-6; tentative D call: TRBD1 (5 bases). The germline CDR1 and CDR2 sequences are SEHNR and FQNEAQ (reference sequence). The CDR3 is 18 residues long. Trimming removed 1 base at V and 0 bases at J, with 13 bases between. CDR3 sequence: CASSLVSGRSSYNSPLHF. The DNA for the CDR3 is TGTGCCAGCAGCTTAGTTTCGGGACGGAGCTCCTATAATTCACCCCTCCACTTT. Based on the CDR3 plus reference TRBV7-9 and TRBJ1-6, the full variable domain is DTGVSQNPRHKITKRGQNVTFRCDPISEHNRLYWYRQTLGQGPEFLTYFQNEAQLEKSRLLSDRFSAERPKGSFSTLEIQRTEQGDSAMYLCASSLVSGRSSYNSPLHFGNGTRLTVT.

As regards this clone: This same CDR3 is encoded by further DNA sequences in the sample. The chain recombines TRBV7-9 with TRBJ2-3; possibly TRBD2 for D (6 bases). Trimming left V 3 bases short and J 0 bases short, with 7 bases between. The germline V gene has CDR1 SEHNR and CDR2 FQNEAQ (reference sequence). This CDR3 is built from 14 residues. DNA for the CDR3: TGTGCCAGCAGCTTTAGCGGTAGCACAGATACGCAGTATTTT. It is translated as CASSFSGSTDTQYF.

The genes are TRBV2 and TRBJ2-5; TRBD2 is a possible D gene (5 bases). The ends were cut back, 6 bases at V and 1 base at J, with 9 bases in the middle. CDR3 length: 13 residues. Per the germline V gene, CDR1 is SNHLY and CDR2 is FYNNEI. The CDR3 region is CASSRELQETQYF. DNA of the CDR3: TGTGCCAGCAGCCGGGAACTCCAAGAGACCCAGTACTTC.